These 21 T cell receptor beta chains were all obtained from the same sample, sequenced in a study of T cell responses to AZD1222 COVID-19 vaccine. The protocol was immunoSEQ multiplex PCR, while the TCRdb copy is restricted to in-frame clones and leaves out a portion. The sample lists 83,000 or so clones; 86% were seen once. The source was peripheral blood, collected on day 0 of AZD1222 vaccination. The receptor source for this set is an adult in good health.

Concerning this clone itself: The junction and the germline gene differ at one end; a read error may be behind it. This chain connects TRBV19 to TRBJ2-7; 9 positions match TRBD1. This CDR3 comprises 14 residues. The V gene's germline CDR1 is LNHDA and CDR2 SQIVND (reference sequence). The CDR3 DNA sequence: TGTGCCAGTAGTGACCCGGGACAGGGAAACTTCCTGGACTTC. It encodes CASSDPGQGNFLDF.

This chain uses TRBV20-1 with TRBJ2-3, with D unresolved. The CDR3 loop spans 11 amino acids. V was cut by 8 bases and J by 6 bases, with 12 bases left in between. CDR1 and CDR2 (germline): DFQATT, SNEGSKA (reference sequence). The CDR3 region has the DNA TGCAGTCTGCCTTTGGGGGATACGCAGTATTTT. It codes for CSLPLGDTQYF.

V usage is TRBV5-6 and J usage is TRBJ2-3; D not certain. Germline V gives CDR1 SGHDT, CDR2 YYEEEE. CDR3 length equals 12 residues. V lost 0 bases, J lost 5 bases, and 4 bases lay in between. CDR3 in amino acids: CASSLGRDTQYF. The CDR3 nucleotides read TGTGCCAGCAGCTTGGGAAGAGATACGCAGTATTTT.

This sequence joins TRBV6-2 or TRBV6-3 and TRBJ2-7, with 10 bases aligning to TRBD2. V shed 4 bases, J shed 5 bases, and the junction held 14 bases outside the gene matches. CDR3 size: 17 residues. CDR1 and CDR2 (germline): MNHEY, SVGEGT. DNA for the CDR3: TGTGCCAGCAGTTTCACCCTCGGACTAGCGGCCCCGAACGAGCAGTACTTC. It specifies CASSFTLGLAAPNEQYF.

This rearrangement joins TRBV9 to TRBJ2-1, with 10 bases identical to TRBD2. CDR1 and CDR2 (germline): SGDLS, YYNGEE. V dropped 1 base and J dropped 5; count of bases not matched to a gene: 6. The CDR3 runs to 16 residues. As DNA, the CDR3 is TGTGCCAGCAGCGTAAGCGGGAGGGCCCTCCACAATGAGCAGTTCTTC. Translating it yields CASSVSGRALHNEQFF.

As regards this clone: An end of the junction differs from the germline gene, which may be a read error. The chain employs TRBV29-1 and TRBJ2-1, with no clear D. CDR3 length equals 14 residues. Germline loops: CDR1 SQVTM, CDR2 ANQGSEA. CDR3 loop: CSVEGRSSYNEQFF. The CDR3 DNA sequence: TGCAGCGTCGAAGGTCGAAGCTCCTACAATGAGCAGTTCTTC.

This chain joins TRBV9 and TRBJ1-4; D perhaps matches TRBD1 (5 bases). The CDR3 totals 16 residues. V was cut by 0 bases and J by 1 base, with 10 bases left in between. CDR1 SGDLS and CDR2 YYNGEE come from the germline V gene. The CDR3 region has the DNA TGTGCCAGCAGCGTAGGAGGGGCAGTAACTAATGAAAAACTGTTTTTT. Protein product: CASSVGGAVTNEKLFF.

The gene calls are TRBV10-3 and TRBJ1-3; D gene unclear. Germline assignment: CDR1 ENHRY and CDR2 SYGVKD. The CDR3 is 15 residues long. Deletions cut 4 bases from V and 0 bases from J, with 10 bases between. This chain's CDR3 is CAISGGSSSGNTIYF. As DNA, the CDR3 is TGTGCCATCAGTGGAGGGAGCTCCTCTGGAAACACCATATATTTT.

The chain carries TRBV6-6 and TRBJ2-1; TRBD2 agrees at 7 bases. The germline CDR1 and CDR2 sequences are MNHNY and SVGAGI (reference sequence). The CDR3 extends over 16 amino acids. The V and J ends lost 0 bases and 5 bases, in that order; junction bases with no gene match: 7. This CDR3 reads CASSYSMGLPDNEQFF. In DNA, the CDR3 is TGTGCCAGCAGTTACTCTATGGGACTACCAGACAATGAGCAGTTCTTC.

This clone was observed a handful of times. The chain carries TRBV7-2 and TRBJ1-1, with a tentative D call TRBD1 (5 bases). The germline CDR1 and CDR2 sequences are SGHTA and FQGNSA. There are 16 residues in the CDR3. V gave up 2 bases and J gave up 1 base, with 14 bases separating them. Here the CDR3 DNA reads TGTGCCAGCAGCTTATCGATACAGGTCTCGAACACTGAAGCTTTCTTT. Amino acids: CASSLSIQVSNTEAFF.

The V call is TRBV3-1 (or the pseudogene TRBV3-2), the J call TRBJ2-7; D tentatively reads TRBD1 or TRBD2 (5 bases each). The CDR3 consists of 19 residues. Between the trimmed V and J ends, which lost 4 bases and 2 bases, there was a span of 27 bases. In germline, CDR1 is LGHDT, CDR2 YNNKEL (reference sequence). The chain's CDR3 is CASSPTYSVTGLLAYEQYF. CDR3 DNA: TGTGCCAGCAGCCCTACCTATAGCGTCACAGGTCTCTTGGCCTACGAGCAGTACTTC.

The chain has TRBV19 and TRBJ2-7; D call uncertain. CDR3 length: 15 amino acids. V was clipped by 3 bases and J by 2 bases, with 14 bases between them. The V gene's germline CDR1 is LNHDA and CDR2 SQIVND (reference sequence). Written as DNA, the CDR3 is TGTGCCAGTAGTATTTCCGCGACGGCAACCTACGAGCAGTACTTC. Amino acid sequence: CASSISATATYEQYF.

The chain is built from TRBV12-3 or TRBV12-4 and TRBJ1-2; D perhaps matches TRBD1 (5 bases). Trimming stripped 4 bases from V and 8 bases from J, with 14 bases between. This CDR3 spans 13 amino acids. CDR3 protein: CASSSRGMGGYTF. CDR3 DNA: TGTGCCAGCAGTTCAAGGGGTATGGGCGGCTACACCTTC.

The V gene is TRBV5-1, the J gene TRBJ2-1, with 7 positions matching TRBD1. The length of the CDR3 is 14 residues. The V segment lost 0 bases and the J segment 7 bases; nucleotides outside the gene matches: 4. The V gene's germline CDR1 is SGHRS and CDR2 YFSETQ. The CDR3 region has the DNA TGCGCCAGCAGCTTGGACAGGGGTGGGAATGAGCAGTTCTTC. It encodes CASSLDRGGNEQFF. Complete variable domain (other parts from reference TRBV5-1 and TRBJ2-1): KAGVTQTPRYLIKTRGQQVTLSCSPISGHRSVSWYQQTPGQGLQFLFEYFSETQRNKGNFPGRFSGRQFSNSRSEMNVSTLELGDSALYLCASSLDRGGNEQFFGPGTRLTVL.

The V gene is TRBV27, the J gene TRBJ2-3; 8 bases are a match to TRBD1. Trimming removed 4 bases from V and 3 bases from J; junction bases left unmatched: 6. The CDR3 is 15 residues long. Germline-derived CDR1 and CDR2 are MNHEY and SMNVEV (reference sequence). CDR3 region: CASSSHWTGTDTQYF. The CDR3 region has the DNA TGTGCCAGCAGTTCCCATTGGACAGGGACAGATACGCAGTATTTT.

This chain uses TRBV10-3 with TRBJ2-6; no definite D call. Trimming removed 2 bases from V and 2 bases from J, with 7 bases in between. Germline lookup yields CDR1 ENHRY and CDR2 SYGVKD. CDR3 length equals 15 residues. DNA of the CDR3: TGTGCCATCAGTGAGCCCAGTACTGGGGCCAACGTCCTGACTTTC. This gives the protein CAISEPSTGANVLTF.

The chain couples TRBV13 to TRBJ1-2, with 7 bases fitting TRBD1. CDR3 size: 13 residues. CDR1 is PRHDT, CDR2 FYEKMQ, per germline (reference sequence). Germline trimming cut 5 bases from V and 6 bases from J; bases unmatched to any gene: 6. CDR3 nucleotide sequence: TGTGCCAGCAGCATATCAGGGGGTGATGGCTACACCTTC. This encodes CASSISGGDGYTF.

This clone is a singleton in its sample. The chain carries TRBV29-1 and TRBJ1-5; D not resolved. V dropped 4 bases and J dropped 2 bases, with 9 bases sitting between them. The CDR3 totals 13 residues. Germline CDR1 SQVTM, CDR2 ANQGSEA. This CDR3 is CSVGGEGNQPQHF. The CDR3 DNA reads TGCAGCGTTGGGGGAGAGGGCAATCAGCCCCAGCATTTT.

V usage is TRBV7-9 and J usage is TRBJ1-2; TRBD1 might be the D (5 bases). Germline CDR1 and CDR2: SEHNR and FQNEAQ (reference sequence). V shed 1 base and J shed 8 bases, with 11 bases lying between them. The length of the CDR3 is 13 residues. The CDR3 loop is CASSLEQELGYTF. In DNA, the CDR3 is TGTGCCAGCAGCTTAGAACAGGAACTGGGCTACACCTTC.

The count of this clone is one. The rearrangement joins TRBV30 to TRBJ1-4; no definite D call. CDR3 size: 14 residues. Per the germline V gene, CDR1 is GTSNPN and CDR2 is SVGIG (reference sequence). V dropped 2 bases and J dropped 3 bases, with 10 bases sitting between them. CDR3 nucleotides: TGTGCCTGGAGTATCGCAGGCGCTAATGAAAAACTGTTTTTT. Encoded protein: CAWSIAGANEKLFF.

The rearrangement joins TRBV18 to TRBJ1-1; D not certain. V dropped 0 bases and J dropped 1 base, with 6 bases sitting between them. The CDR3 sequence is 14 residues long. Germline V CDR1 and CDR2: KGHSH, LQKENI. CDR3 sequence reads: CASSPPVGNTEAFF. In DNA form, the CDR3 reads TGTGCCAGCTCACCACCGGTCGGGAACACTGAAGCTTTCTTT.